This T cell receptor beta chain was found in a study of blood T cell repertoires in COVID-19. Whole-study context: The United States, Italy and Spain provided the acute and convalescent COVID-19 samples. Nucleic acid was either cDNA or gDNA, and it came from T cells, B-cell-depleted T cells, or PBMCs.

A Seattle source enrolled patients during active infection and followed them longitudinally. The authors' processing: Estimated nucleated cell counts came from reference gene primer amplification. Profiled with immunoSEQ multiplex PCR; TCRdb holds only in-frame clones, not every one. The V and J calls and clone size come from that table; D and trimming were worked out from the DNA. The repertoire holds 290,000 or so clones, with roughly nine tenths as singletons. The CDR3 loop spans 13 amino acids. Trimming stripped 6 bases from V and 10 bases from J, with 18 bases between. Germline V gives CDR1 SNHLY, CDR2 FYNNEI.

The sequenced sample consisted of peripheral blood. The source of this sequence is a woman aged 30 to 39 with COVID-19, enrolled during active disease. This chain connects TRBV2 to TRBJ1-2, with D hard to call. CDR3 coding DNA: TGTGCCAGCAGAACCGGCCTCCTAGGTTTCTACACCTTC. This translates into CASRTGLLGFYTF.